This TCR beta chain was retrieved from a study of siplizumab effects on memory and regulatory T cells. Germline CDR1 is MNHEY and CDR2 is SMNVEV (reference sequence). Deletions cut 6 bases from V and 4 bases from J, with 18 bases between. The CDR3 covers 15 residues. Here immunoSEQ multiplex PCR was the method, and the copy in TCRdb shows in-frame clones only, minus some. The sample carries 60,000 to 70,000 clones, around 90% recorded once. The rearrangement uses TRBV27 and TRBJ1-2; a possible D gene is TRBD1 (6 bases). The material sequenced was Tregs sorted from blood. The TCR sequence derives from a human donor in good health. The CDR3 loop reads CASSLLGGAFYGYTF. The CDR3 nucleotides read TGTGCCAGCAGCCTATTGGGGGGCGCGTTCTATGGCTACACCTTC.